This TCR beta chain was sequenced during a study of blood T cell repertoires in COVID-19 (dated by TCRdb to 2019 to 2021). A note on the overall study: The collaborator samples originated in the United States, Italy and Spain and spanned the acute and convalescent phases of COVID-19. The prospective study material was composed of cDNA or gDNA derived from T cells, B-cell-depleted T cells, or PBMCs. Where HLA class I and class II types were available, the types were taken from metadata supplied by the sample provider, not from assay-based typing. The repertoires were released in a freely available public database intended as a resource for research on the immune response to SARS-CoV-2. The dataset comprised deeply sampled blood TCRbeta repertoires from subjects exposed to, actively infected with, or recovered from COVID-19. The sample metadata nearly always contained a de-identified subject ID, COVID-19 status, age in years and sex. The samples were drawn from the first 160 participants of the ongoing ImmuneRACE study and from 1,200 or so subjects provided by 6 global collaborators. The research as a whole found: The quantity of clinical and demographic metadata differed by source and by participant and was supplied without curation.

A second Seattle source provided samples from volunteer blood donors who had recovered from COVID-19. Collaborating institutions collected whole blood in K2EDTA tubes following their own protocols. For TCRbeta analysis, collaborators shipped samples in one of three forms: frozen whole blood, isolated PBMCs, or DNA extracted from either of those sample types. According to the germline V gene, CDR1 reads LGHNA and CDR2 reads YNFKEQ. V loses 4 bases of germline sequence and J loses 0 bases, and the interval between the two ends is 10 bases. The CDR3, from cysteine to phenylalanine, totals 16 residues. The only DNA kept is the CDR3, 48 bases in frame from the first base. Comment on this clone: This clone's antigen is unknown. No qualities accompany the bases; no much larger clone lies one base away.

The immunoSEQ Assay, a bias-controlled multiplex PCR, was used to amplify TCRbeta CDR3 regions from genomic DNA. For the original study's pipeline: The number of nucleated cells in each sample was estimated from the amplification of reference gene primers within the assay. Sequence reads were collapsed and filtered to measure the absolute abundance of every unique TCRbeta CDR3 rearrangement. For each sample, productive Simpson clonality was calculated by taking the square root of Simpson's diversity index across productive rearrangements. TCRdb stores this immuneACCESS table with in-frame sequences only. Part of the clones is absent; in the studies checked, under half of the shortfall reflects unresolved V genes, and no reason is known for the rest. V and J calls and clone size are given by that table; D and trimming were obtained from the DNA. The sample table contains nearly 250,000 clones; only one count was recorded for roughly 86% of them. The ten largest clones represent roughly 1.6% of the sample.

The chain joins TRBV4-2 to TRBJ2-6; a tentative D call is TRBD1 (5 bases match). The sequence was obtained from a woman in her sixties or seventies who had recovered from COVID-19. The sequencing input was peripheral blood. The nucleotides are TGTGCCAGCAGCCGGACCGACAGCTCTGGGGCCAACGTCCTGACTTTC. Translated, it gives CASSRTDSSGANVLTF.